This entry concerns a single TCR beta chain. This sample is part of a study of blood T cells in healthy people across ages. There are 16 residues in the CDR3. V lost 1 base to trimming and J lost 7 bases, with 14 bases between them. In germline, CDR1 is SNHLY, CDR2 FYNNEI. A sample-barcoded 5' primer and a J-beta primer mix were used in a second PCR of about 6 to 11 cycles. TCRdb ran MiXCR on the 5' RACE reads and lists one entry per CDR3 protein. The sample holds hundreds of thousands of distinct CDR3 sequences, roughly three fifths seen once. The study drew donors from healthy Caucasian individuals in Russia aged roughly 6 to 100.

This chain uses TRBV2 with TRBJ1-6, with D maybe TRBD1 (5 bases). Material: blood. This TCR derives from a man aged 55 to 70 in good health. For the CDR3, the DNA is TGTGCCAGCAGTGAAGGTTCCCCAGGGAGGAATTCACCCCTCCACTTT. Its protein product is CASSEGSPGRNSPLHF.